Below, 25 T cell receptor beta chains from the same sample are listed, as sequenced in a study of blood T cell repertoires in COVID-19. The table came from immunoSEQ multiplex PCR; TCRdb's copy has only in-frame clones and leaves some out. The sample has approximately 400,000 clones; 80% to 90% are singletons. Sequenced sample: PBMCs or T cells enriched from blood (not recorded which). These receptors originate from a man aged 25 to 40 who had recovered from COVID-19.

This clone showed up just a few times. The gene calls are TRBV7-8 and TRBJ2-5; 11 bases fit TRBD1. The V gene's germline CDR1 is SGHVS and CDR2 FQNEAQ. The junction had 8 bases not matched to a gene; V was cut back by 5 bases and J by 3 bases. This CDR3 is built from 16 residues. CDR3 amino acids: CASSDRDRGREETQYF. CDR3 DNA: TGTGCCAGCAGCGACCGGGACAGGGGGAGAGAAGAGACCCAGTACTTC.

The chain employs TRBV4-3 and TRBJ1-2, with TRBD1 as a possible D gene (6 bases). Germline values: CDR1 LGHNA, CDR2 YSLEER. Trimming pared 5 bases from V and 0 bases from J, leaving 13 bases between. CDR3 size: 15 residues. The DNA for the CDR3 is TGCGCCAGCAGCTTTCGGACAGCTCCTAACTATGGCTACACCTTC. This codes for CASSFRTAPNYGYTF.

The count of this clone is one. CDR3 protein: CASSLGQKNTGELFF. CDR3 in DNA: TGTGCCAGCAGCTTGGGGCAGAAAAACACCGGGGAGCTGTTTTTT. The chain links TRBV5-4 to TRBJ2-2; D not certain. This CDR3 spans 15 amino acids. Germline V gene data show CDR1 as SGHNT and CDR2 as YYREEE (reference sequence). The ends were cut back, 0 bases at V and 2 bases at J, with 8 bases in the middle.

The chain has TRBV13 and TRBJ1-2; no reliable D call. The V and J ends lost 2 bases and 1 base respectively, with 5 bases between them. From germline, CDR1 is PRHDT and CDR2 FYEKMQ (reference sequence). The CDR3 runs to 13 residues. CDR3 nucleotides: TGTGCCAGCAGCTTACGGGATAACTATGGCTACACCTTC. Protein product: CASSLRDNYGYTF.

The V call is TRBV9, the J call TRBJ1-3; the match to TRBD1 covers 8 bases. After removal of 4 bases from V and 4 bases from J, the junction contained 10 bases not matched to a gene. Germline V gene lookup returns CDR1 SGDLS and CDR2 YYNGEE. The CDR3 has 16 residues. Here the CDR3 DNA reads TGTGCCAGCAGCATAGGACAGGGTCTGGTGGGAAACACCATATATTTT. Translation gives CASSIGQGLVGNTIYF. The complete variable domain, with remaining parts taken from reference TRBV9 and TRBJ1-3, reads DSGVTQTPKHLITATGQRVTLRCSPRSGDLSVYWYQQSLDQGLQFLIQYYNGEERAKGNILERFSAQQFPDLHSELNLSSLELGDSALYFCASSIGQGLVGNTIYFGEGSWLTVV.

CDR3 sequence: CAISESGRGQGEQFF. CDR3 sequence (DNA): TGTGCCATCAGTGAGTCGGGCAGGGGGCAAGGTGAGCAGTTCTTC. The V gene is TRBV10-3, the J gene TRBJ2-1, with 8 bases that match TRBD1. Germline CDR1 is ENHRY and CDR2 is SYGVKD. V lost 0 bases to trimming and J lost 9 bases; unmatched junction nucleotides: 7. The CDR3 extends over 15 amino acids.

V and J are TRBV9 and TRBJ1-1; D not resolved. Germline lookup yields CDR1 SGDLS and CDR2 YYNGEE. Trimming shortened V by 0 bases and J by 1 base, and 7 bases separated the two germline ends. The CDR3 runs to 14 residues. In nucleotides, the CDR3 is TGTGCCAGCAGCGTAGCTCAACAGAACACTGAAGCTTTCTTT. Protein sequence: CASSVAQQNTEAFF.

The V gene is TRBV9, the J gene TRBJ1-1; D may be TRBD1 (6 bases). The CDR3 is made up of 15 amino acids. Germline V gives CDR1 SGDLS, CDR2 YYNGEE. V dropped 3 bases and J dropped 7 bases, with 19 bases sitting between them. CDR3 region: CASSAHKGVTSEAFF. The CDR3 DNA reads TGTGCCAGCAGCGCCCACAAGGGGGTGACGAGTGAAGCTTTCTTT. Looking up the rest from reference TRBV9 and TRBJ1-1 gives the full variable domain: DSGVTQTPKHLITATGQRVTLRCSPRSGDLSVYWYQQSLDQGLQFLIQYYNGEERAKGNILERFSAQQFPDLHSELNLSSLELGDSALYFCASSAHKGVTSEAFFGQGTRLTVV.

This chain links TRBV19 with TRBJ1-1; D is ambiguous. CDR3 length equals 13 residues. The germline gives CDR1 LNHDA, CDR2 SQIVND (reference sequence). V gave up 5 bases and J gave up 5 bases, with 12 bases separating them. The CDR3 loop is CASSGRGKTEAFF. The CDR3 DNA is TGTGCCAGTAGTGGCCGCGGCAAAACTGAAGCTTTCTTT.

The genes are TRBV12-5 and TRBJ1-3; 9 bases line up with TRBD1. Germline trimming cut 6 bases from V and 0 bases from J; bases unmatched to any gene: 6. The length of the CDR3 is 16 residues. CDR1 is LGHNT and CDR2 is FRNRAP in the germline V gene. The CDR3 loop is CASGPGTGHSGNTIYF. DNA of the CDR3: TGTGCTAGTGGCCCTGGGACAGGGCACTCTGGAAACACCATATATTTT.

V usage is TRBV10-3 and J usage is TRBJ1-1, with TRBD1 as a possible D gene (5 bases). This CDR3 region has 15 residues. Per the germline V gene, CDR1 is ENHRY and CDR2 is SYGVKD. Trimming cost V 2 bases and J 5 bases, with 15 bases left between them. Written as DNA, the CDR3 is TGTGCCATCAGTGAGGGAGGGACCGCGAGGACTGAAGCTTTCTTT. Translating gives CAISEGGTARTEAFF.

The chain couples TRBV5-4 to TRBJ1-2, with 7 bases that match TRBD1. This CDR3 comprises 14 residues. Germline trimming cut 0 bases from V and 5 bases from J; bases unmatched to any gene: 4. CDR1 and CDR2 from the germline V gene are SGHNT and YYREEE (reference sequence). This chain's CDR3 is CASSLGGTDYGYTF. CDR3 bases: TGTGCCAGCAGCTTGGGGGGGACAGATTATGGCTACACCTTC.

This clone has a single count. CDR3 nucleotide sequence: TGTGCCAGCTCACCACCGAGTCTAAACACTGAAGCTTTCTTT. Amino acid sequence: CASSPPSLNTEAFF. J is TRBJ1-1 and V is TRBV18, with D unclear. Trimming left V 0 bases short and J 2 bases short, with 7 bases between. The CDR3 has 14 residues. Germline V gene sequence: CDR1 KGHSH, CDR2 LQKENI.

CDR3 nucleotides: TGTGCCAGCAGCATAGACCTCCGGACAGGGTTCACTGAAGCTTTCTTT. Encoded protein: CASSIDLRTGFTEAFF. This sequence joins TRBV5-4 and TRBJ1-1, with 8 bases that match TRBD1. The ends lost 4 bases at V and 4 bases at J; junction bases unmatched: 12. The CDR3 length is 16 residues. Germline values: CDR1 SGHNT, CDR2 YYREEE (reference sequence).

The V and J genes are TRBV2 and TRBJ1-2; D is ambiguous. This CDR3 region has 12 residues. Per the germline V gene, CDR1 is SNHLY and CDR2 is FYNNEI. V lost 4 bases to trimming and J lost 5 bases, with 8 bases between them. CDR3 amino acids: CASSVENYGYTF. The CDR3 region has the DNA TGTGCCAGCAGTGTGGAGAATTATGGCTACACCTTC.

The chain joins TRBV30 to TRBJ1-1, with a weak D call TRBD1 (6 bases). The CDR3 covers 13 residues. The germline gives CDR1 GTSNPN, CDR2 SVGIG (reference sequence). Trimming removed 8 bases from V and 1 base from J, with 14 bases in between. CDR3 sequence reads: CAVRGQTNTEAFF. Here the CDR3 DNA reads TGTGCCGTAAGAGGACAGACGAACACTGAAGCTTTCTTT.

In this sample, this clone turned up a few times. This chain connects TRBV27 to TRBJ2-1; 7 bases map to TRBD2. Germline CDR1 reads MNHEY; CDR2 reads SMNVEV (reference sequence). The CDR3 covers 16 residues. Germline trimming cut 6 bases from V and 8 bases from J; bases unmatched to any gene: 16. The CDR3 loop reads CASSFLARERRDEQFF. Written as DNA, the CDR3 is TGTGCCAGCAGCTTCCTAGCGCGGGAGCGAAGGGATGAGCAGTTCTTC.

This clone was observed a handful of times. This rearrangement joins TRBV6-2 or TRBV6-3 to TRBJ1-1; 8 nucleotides align to TRBD1. Germline loops: CDR1 MNHEY, CDR2 SVGEGT. Losses at the gene ends were 6 bases for V and 1 base for J; bases not matched to a gene: 10. The CDR3 sequence is 16 residues long. The CDR3 region has the DNA TGTGCCAGCAGCTCAATCCGACAGGGGAGGAACACTGAAGCTTTCTTT. Residues: CASSSIRQGRNTEAFF.

The V and J genes are TRBV5-5 and TRBJ1-6; D is unresolved. Germline values: CDR1 SGHKS, CDR2 YYEKEE (reference sequence). The CDR3 totals 15 residues. The V end was cut by 6 bases, the J end by 6 bases, with 16 bases between. CDR3: CASNPAGSINSPLHF. For the CDR3, the DNA is TGTGCCAGCAACCCTGCGGGGAGCATTAATTCACCCCTCCACTTT.

This sequence joins TRBV1 and TRBJ2-1; the table's D call, TRBD2, was not checked against the DNA. TRBV1 is flagged as a pseudogene. This CDR3 contains 17 residues. CDR3 nucleotide sequence: TGCACCAGCAGCCATCCAGGACTAGCGGGGCACTACAATGAGCAGTTCTTC. As protein: CTSSHPGLAGHYNEQFF.

This chain links TRBV27 with TRBJ1-2; 9 bases line up with TRBD1. CDR1 and CDR2 from the germline V gene are MNHEY and SMNVEV (reference sequence). V trimming: 5 bases; J trimming: 0 bases; junction bases outside the gene matches: 4. This CDR3 comprises 15 residues. The CDR3 is CASSRRQGANYGYTF. CDR3 nucleotide sequence: TGTGCCAGCAGTAGACGACAGGGGGCTAACTATGGCTACACCTTC.

The rearrangement joins TRBV4-1 to TRBJ2-2; D is undetermined. Germline CDR1 and CDR2: MGHRA and YSYEKL. The CDR3 consists of 12 residues. The V and J ends lost 4 bases and 8 bases respectively, with 8 bases between them. The CDR3 spells CASSLALGELFF. The CDR3 DNA is TGCGCCAGCAGCCTAGCACTGGGGGAGCTGTTTTTT.

V and J are TRBV3-1 (or the pseudogene TRBV3-2) and TRBJ1-2; D remains ambiguous. CDR3 length: 16 amino acids. Germline values: CDR1 LGHDT, CDR2 YNNKEL (reference sequence). The ends were cut back, 0 bases at V and 13 bases at J, with 24 bases in the middle. DNA for the CDR3: TGTGCCAGCAGCCAAGAACCCGCCCGGAGGACGTCTGTGAGCACCTTC. Translation: CASSQEPARRTSVSTF.

The chain combines TRBV3-1 (or the pseudogene TRBV3-2) with TRBJ1-2; no reliable D call. The CDR3 has 14 amino acids. Trimming stripped 1 base from V and 6 bases from J, with 12 bases between. In germline, CDR1 is LGHDT, CDR2 YNNKEL (reference sequence). In DNA, the CDR3 is TGTGCCAGCAGCCAAGCCTCTTTCGGGGATGGCTACACCTTC. Protein sequence: CASSQASFGDGYTF.

The V gene is TRBV19, the J gene TRBJ1-5; the D gene is possibly TRBD1 (5 bases). The CDR3 loop spans 15 amino acids. The V end was cut by 7 bases, the J end by 0 bases, with 13 bases between. Germline V CDR1 and CDR2: LNHDA, SQIVND (reference sequence). CDR3 residues: CASTPKGFSNQPQHF. CDR3 bases: TGTGCCAGTACCCCTAAGGGGTTTAGCAATCAGCCCCAGCATTTT. Filled out from reference TRBV19 and TRBJ1-5, the complete variable domain reads DGGITQSPKYLFRKEGQNVTLSCEQNLNHDAMYWYRQDPGQGLRLIYYSQIVNDFQKGDIAEGYSVSREKKESFPLTVTSAQKNPTAFYLCASTPKGFSNQPQHFGDGTRLSIL.